The text below deals with one T cell receptor (beta chain). Donors included only healthy HIV-negative adults lacking recent acute infections or vaccinations. These data are taken from a study of shared clonotypes between healthy human individuals. The germline V gene encodes CDR1 SNHLY and CDR2 FYNNEI. V shed 4 bases and J 0 bases; nucleotides not matched to a gene: 20. This CDR3 comprises 21 residues. Using immunoSEQ multiplex PCR, the repertoire was profiled, and TCRdb retains in-frame clones only, with some absent. The repertoire holds fewer than 650,000 clones, with roughly 79% as singletons. The source of this sequence is a woman aged 40 to 50 in good health. Some clones in this sample may be carry-over from other donors' samples. Sequenced input: PBMCs. The chain has TRBV2 and TRBJ2-1; 8 nucleotides align to TRBD2. The CDR3 DNA follows: TGTGCCAGCAGTGGATCTCCGAACGGGAGGGGTGCGGGATCCTCCTACAATGAGCAGTTCTTC. Its protein is CASSGSPNGRGAGSSYNEQFF.